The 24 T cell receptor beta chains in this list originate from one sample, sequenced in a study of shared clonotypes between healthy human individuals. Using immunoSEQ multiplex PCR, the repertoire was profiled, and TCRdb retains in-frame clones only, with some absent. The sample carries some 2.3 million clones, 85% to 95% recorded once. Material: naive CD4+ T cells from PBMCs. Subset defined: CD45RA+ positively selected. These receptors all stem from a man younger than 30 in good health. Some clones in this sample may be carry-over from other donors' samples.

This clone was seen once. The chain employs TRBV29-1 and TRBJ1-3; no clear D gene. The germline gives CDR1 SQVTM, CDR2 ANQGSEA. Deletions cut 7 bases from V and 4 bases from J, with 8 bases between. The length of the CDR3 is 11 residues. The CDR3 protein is CSARSGNTIYF. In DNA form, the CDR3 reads TGCAGCGCTCGATCGGGAAACACCATATATTTT.

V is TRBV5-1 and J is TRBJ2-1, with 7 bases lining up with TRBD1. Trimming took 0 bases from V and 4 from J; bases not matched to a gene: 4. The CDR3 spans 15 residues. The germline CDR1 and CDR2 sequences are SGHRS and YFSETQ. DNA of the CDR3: TGCGCCAGCAGCTTGGACGGGACAGATTACAATGAGCAGTTCTTC. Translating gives CASSLDGTDYNEQFF.

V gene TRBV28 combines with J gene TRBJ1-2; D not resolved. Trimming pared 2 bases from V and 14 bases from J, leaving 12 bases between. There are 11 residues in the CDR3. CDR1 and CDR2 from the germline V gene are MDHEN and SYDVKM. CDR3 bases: TGTGCCAGCAGTTTAGATCTTGAACCGACCTTC. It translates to CASSLDLEPTF.

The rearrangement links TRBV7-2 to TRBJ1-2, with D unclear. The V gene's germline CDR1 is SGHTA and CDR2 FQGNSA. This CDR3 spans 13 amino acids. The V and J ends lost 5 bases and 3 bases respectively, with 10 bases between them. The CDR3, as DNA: TGTGCCAGCAGCCTGACACCCTACTATGGCTACACCTTC. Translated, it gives CASSLTPYYGYTF.

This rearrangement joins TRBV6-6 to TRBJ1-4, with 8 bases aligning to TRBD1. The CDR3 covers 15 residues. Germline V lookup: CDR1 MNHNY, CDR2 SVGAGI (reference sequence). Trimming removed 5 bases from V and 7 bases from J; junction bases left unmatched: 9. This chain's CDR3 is CASSHGQGRGEKLFF. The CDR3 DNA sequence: TGTGCCAGCAGTCATGGACAGGGCAGAGGTGAAAAACTGTTTTTT.

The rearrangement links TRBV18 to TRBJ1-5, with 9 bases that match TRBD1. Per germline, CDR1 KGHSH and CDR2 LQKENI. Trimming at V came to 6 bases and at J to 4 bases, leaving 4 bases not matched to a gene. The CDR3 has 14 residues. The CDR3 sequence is CASSQGQGNQPQHF. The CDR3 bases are TGTGCCAGCTCCCAGGGACAGGGAAATCAGCCCCAGCATTTT. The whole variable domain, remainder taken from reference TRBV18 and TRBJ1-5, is NAGVMQNPRHLVRRRGQEARLRCSPMKGHSHVYWYRQLPEEGLKFMVYLQKENIIDESGMPKERFSAEFPKEGPSILRIQQVVRGDSAAYFCASSQGQGNQPQHFGDGTRLSIL.

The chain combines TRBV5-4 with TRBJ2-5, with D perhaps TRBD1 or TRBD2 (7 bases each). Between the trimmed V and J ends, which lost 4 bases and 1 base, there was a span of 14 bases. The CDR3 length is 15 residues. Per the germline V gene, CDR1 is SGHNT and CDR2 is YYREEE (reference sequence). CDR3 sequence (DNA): TGTGCCAGCAGCCGCGGGGGACAGATCCAAGAGACCCAGTACTTC. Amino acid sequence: CASSRGGQIQETQYF.

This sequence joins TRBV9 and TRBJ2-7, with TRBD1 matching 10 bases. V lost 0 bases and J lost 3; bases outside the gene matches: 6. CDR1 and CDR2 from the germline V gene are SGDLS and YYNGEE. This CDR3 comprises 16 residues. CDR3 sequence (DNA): TGTGCCAGCAGCGTAGGTGGCGGGACAGGGGTCTACGAGCAGTACTTC. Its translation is CASSVGGGTGVYEQYF. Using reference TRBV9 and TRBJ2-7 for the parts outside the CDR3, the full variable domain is DSGVTQTPKHLITATGQRVTLRCSPRSGDLSVYWYQQSLDQGLQFLIQYYNGEERAKGNILERFSAQQFPDLHSELNLSSLELGDSALYFCASSVGGGTGVYEQYFGPGTRLTVT.

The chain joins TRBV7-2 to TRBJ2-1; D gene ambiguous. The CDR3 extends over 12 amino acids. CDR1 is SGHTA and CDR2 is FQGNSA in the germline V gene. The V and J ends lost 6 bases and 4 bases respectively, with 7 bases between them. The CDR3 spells CASSRIYNEQFF. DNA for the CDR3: TGTGCCAGCAGTCGAATTTACAATGAGCAGTTCTTC. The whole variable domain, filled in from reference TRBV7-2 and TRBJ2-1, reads GAGVSQSPSNKVTEKGKDVELRCDPISGHTALYWYRQSLGQGLEFLIYFQGNSAPDKSGLPSDRFSAERTGGSVSTLTIQRTQQEDSAVYLCASSRIYNEQFFGPGTRLTVL.

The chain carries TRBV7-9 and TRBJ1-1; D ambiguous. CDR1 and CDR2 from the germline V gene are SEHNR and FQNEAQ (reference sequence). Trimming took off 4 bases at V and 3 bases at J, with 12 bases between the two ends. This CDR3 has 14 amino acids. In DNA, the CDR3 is TGTGCCAGCAGCTCCGACGTCTACGACACTGAAGCTTTCTTT. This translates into CASSSDVYDTEAFF.

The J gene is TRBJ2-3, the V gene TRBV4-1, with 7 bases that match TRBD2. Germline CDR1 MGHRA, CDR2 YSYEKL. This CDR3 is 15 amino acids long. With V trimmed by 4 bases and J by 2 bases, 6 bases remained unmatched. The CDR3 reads CASSPRSGATDTQYF. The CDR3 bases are TGCGCCAGCAGCCCGAGGAGCGGGGCCACAGATACGCAGTATTTT.

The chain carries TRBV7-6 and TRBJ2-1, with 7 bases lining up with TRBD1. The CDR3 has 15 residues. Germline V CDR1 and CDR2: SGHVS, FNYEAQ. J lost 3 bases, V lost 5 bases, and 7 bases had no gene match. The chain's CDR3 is CASSPTWDSYNEQFF. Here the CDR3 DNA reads TGTGCCAGCAGCCCTACTTGGGACAGCTACAATGAGCAGTTCTTC.

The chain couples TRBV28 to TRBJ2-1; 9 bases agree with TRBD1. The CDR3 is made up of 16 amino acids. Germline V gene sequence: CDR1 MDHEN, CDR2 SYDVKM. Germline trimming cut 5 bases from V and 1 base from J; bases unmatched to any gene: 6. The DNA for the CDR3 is TGTGCCAGCAGTGGAAAACAGGGGGCGTCCTACAATGAGCAGTTCTTC. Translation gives CASSGKQGASYNEQFF.

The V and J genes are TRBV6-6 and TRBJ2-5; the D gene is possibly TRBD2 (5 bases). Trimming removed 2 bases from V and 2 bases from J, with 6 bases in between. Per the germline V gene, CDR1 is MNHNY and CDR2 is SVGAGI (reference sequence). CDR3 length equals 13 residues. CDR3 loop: CASSYAGQETQYF. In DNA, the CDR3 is TGTGCCAGCAGTTACGCGGGTCAAGAGACCCAGTACTTC.

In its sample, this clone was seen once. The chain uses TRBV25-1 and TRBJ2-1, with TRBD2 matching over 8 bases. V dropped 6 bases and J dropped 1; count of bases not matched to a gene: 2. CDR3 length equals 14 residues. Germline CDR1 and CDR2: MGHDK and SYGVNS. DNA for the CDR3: TGTGCCAGCAGGGGACTAGGATCCTACAATGAGCAGTTCTTC. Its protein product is CASRGLGSYNEQFF.

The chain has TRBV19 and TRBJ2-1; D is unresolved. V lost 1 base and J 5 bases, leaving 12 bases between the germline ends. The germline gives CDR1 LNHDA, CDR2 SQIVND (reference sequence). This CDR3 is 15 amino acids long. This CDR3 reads CASSIALGLDNEQFF. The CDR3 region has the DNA TGTGCCAGTAGTATAGCTCTGGGTCTCGACAATGAGCAGTTCTTC.

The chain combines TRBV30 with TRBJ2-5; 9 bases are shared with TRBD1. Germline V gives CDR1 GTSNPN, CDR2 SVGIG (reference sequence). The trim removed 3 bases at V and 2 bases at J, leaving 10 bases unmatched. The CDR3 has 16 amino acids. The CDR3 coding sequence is TGTGCCTGGAGCCCGAACAGGGGGCGCAGGCAAGAGACCCAGTACTTC. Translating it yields CAWSPNRGRRQETQYF.

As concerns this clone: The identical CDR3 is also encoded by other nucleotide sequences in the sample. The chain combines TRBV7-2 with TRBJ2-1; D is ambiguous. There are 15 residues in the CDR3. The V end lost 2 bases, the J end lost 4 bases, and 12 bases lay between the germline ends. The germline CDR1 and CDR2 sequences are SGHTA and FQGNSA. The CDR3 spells CASSLLGSDYNEQFF. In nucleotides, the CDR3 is TGTGCCAGCAGCTTATTAGGGTCAGATTACAATGAGCAGTTCTTC.

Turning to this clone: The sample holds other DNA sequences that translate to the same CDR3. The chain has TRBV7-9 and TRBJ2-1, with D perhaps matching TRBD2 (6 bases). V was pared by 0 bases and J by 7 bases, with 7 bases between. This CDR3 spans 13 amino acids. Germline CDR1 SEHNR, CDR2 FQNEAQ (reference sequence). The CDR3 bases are TGTGCCAGCAGCTTAGCTGGGGGGAATGAGCAGTTCTTC. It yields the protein CASSLAGGNEQFF.

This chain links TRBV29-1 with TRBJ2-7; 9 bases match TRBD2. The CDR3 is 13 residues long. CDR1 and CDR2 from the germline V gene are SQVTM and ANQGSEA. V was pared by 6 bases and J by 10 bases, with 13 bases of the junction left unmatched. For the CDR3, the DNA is TGCAGCGTCATGGGACTAGCCGAACCACGCCAGTACTTC. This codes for CSVMGLAEPRQYF.

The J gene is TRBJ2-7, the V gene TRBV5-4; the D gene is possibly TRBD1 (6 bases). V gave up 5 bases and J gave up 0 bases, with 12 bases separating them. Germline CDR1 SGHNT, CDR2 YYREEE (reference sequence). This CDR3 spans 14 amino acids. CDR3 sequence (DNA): TGTGCCAGCAGTTCCGACAGGAGCTCCTACGAGCAGTACTTC. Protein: CASSSDRSSYEQYF.

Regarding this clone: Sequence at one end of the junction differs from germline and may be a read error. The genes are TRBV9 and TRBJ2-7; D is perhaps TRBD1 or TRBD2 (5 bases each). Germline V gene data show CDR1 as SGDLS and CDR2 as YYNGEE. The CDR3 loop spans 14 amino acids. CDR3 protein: CASSPRGNSHEQYF. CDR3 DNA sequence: TGTGCCAGCAGCCCCCGGGGCAACTCCCACGAGCAGTACTTC.

The CDR3 reads CSAPRTAGTQYF. The CDR3 bases are TGCAGCGCGCCCCGGACGGCGGGGACCCAGTACTTC. This chain connects TRBV29-1 to TRBJ2-5, with D possibly being TRBD2 (5 bases). V gave up 7 bases and J gave up 7 bases, with 16 bases separating them. CDR1 and CDR2 (germline): SQVTM, ANQGSEA. CDR3 size: 12 residues.

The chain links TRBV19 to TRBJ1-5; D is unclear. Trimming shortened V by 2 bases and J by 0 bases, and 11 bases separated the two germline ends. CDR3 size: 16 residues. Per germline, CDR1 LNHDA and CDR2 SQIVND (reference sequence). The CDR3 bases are TGTGCCAGTAGTATATTGGGCGGTCCTAGCAATCAGCCCCAGCATTTT. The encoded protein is CASSILGGPSNQPQHF.